These 5 T cell receptor beta chains came from one sample sequenced in a study of radiotherapy plus CTLA-4 blockade in lung cancer (dated by TCRdb to the late 2010s). Library method: the immunoSEQ multiplex PCR assay. This is the immuneACCESS table as TCRdb keeps it, with only in-frame sequences that have V and J called. A part of the clones is gone; compared with another copy, unresolved V genes explain less than half, and the rest is unexplained. The sample includes tens of thousands of clones, with around 83% observed a single time. The ten largest clones capture around a quarter of the sample. The sample was peripheral blood, taken from a patient treated with radiotherapy plus ipilimumab. Source of these receptors: a human donor with non-small cell lung cancer whose response to radiotherapy plus ipilimumab could not be evaluated.

This chain links TRBV5-1 with TRBJ2-1, with no clear D. CDR1 and CDR2 from the germline V gene are SGHRS and YFSETQ. V gave up 0 bases and J gave up 5 bases, with 9 bases separating them. The length of the CDR3 is 14 residues. The CDR3 region is CASSLGSSDNEQFF. CDR3 DNA sequence: TGCGCCAGCAGCTTGGGTTCTAGTGACAATGAGCAGTTCTTC.

The rearrangement joins TRBV28 to TRBJ1-2, with TRBD1 matching 9 bases. The CDR3 totals 16 residues. From germline, CDR1 is MDHEN and CDR2 SYDVKM. The trim removed 6 bases at V and 1 base at J, leaving 9 bases unmatched. Here the CDR3 reads CASSPGGDRDNYGYTF. The CDR3 bases are TGTGCCAGCAGCCCGGGTGGGGACAGGGATAACTATGGCTACACCTTC.

V usage is TRBV28 and J usage is TRBJ2-6; D gene ambiguous. With 4 bases removed from V and 6 bases from J, the gap between germline ends came to 7 bases. The CDR3 has 13 residues. In germline, CDR1 is MDHEN, CDR2 SYDVKM. This CDR3 reads CASSSGPANVLTF. CDR3 nucleotide sequence: TGTGCCAGCAGTTCTGGGCCGGCCAACGTCCTGACTTTC. Full variable domain (outside the CDR3, taken from reference TRBV28 and TRBJ2-6): DVKVTQSSRYLVKRTGEKVFLECVQDMDHENMFWYRQDPGLGLRLIYFSYDVKMKEKGDIPEGYSVSREKKERFSLILESASTNQTSMYLCASSSGPANVLTFGAGSRLTVL.

The chain recombines TRBV19 with TRBJ1-1; D remains unclear. V lost 1 base and J 4 bases, leaving 16 bases between the germline ends. The germline V gene encodes CDR1 LNHDA and CDR2 SQIVND (reference sequence). The CDR3 spans 16 residues. CDR3 protein: CASSIAAGLEGTEAFF. CDR3 nucleotide sequence: TGTGCCAGTAGTATAGCGGCCGGGTTGGAGGGCACTGAAGCTTTCTTT.

The chain links TRBV11-2 to TRBJ1-4; TRBD1 is a possible D gene (5 bases). Between the trimmed V and J ends, which lost 5 bases and 6 bases, there was a span of 13 bases. Germline CDR1 is SGHAT and CDR2 is FQNNGV. CDR3 size: 14 residues. The CDR3 region has the DNA TGTGCCAGCAGCATTAGACAGACGGATGAAAAACTGTTTTTT. It codes for CASSIRQTDEKLFF.